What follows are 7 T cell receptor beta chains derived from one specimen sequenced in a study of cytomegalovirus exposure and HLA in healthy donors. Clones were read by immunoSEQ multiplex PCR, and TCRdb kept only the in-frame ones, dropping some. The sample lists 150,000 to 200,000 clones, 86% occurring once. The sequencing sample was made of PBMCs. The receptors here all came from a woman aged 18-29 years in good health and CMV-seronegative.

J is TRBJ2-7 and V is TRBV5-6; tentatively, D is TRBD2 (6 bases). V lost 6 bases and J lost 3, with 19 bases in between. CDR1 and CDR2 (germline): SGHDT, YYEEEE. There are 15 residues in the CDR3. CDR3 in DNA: TGTGCCAGCAATAAGGGGCCGGGGGACGGCTACGAGCAGTACTTC. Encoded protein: CASNKGPGDGYEQYF.

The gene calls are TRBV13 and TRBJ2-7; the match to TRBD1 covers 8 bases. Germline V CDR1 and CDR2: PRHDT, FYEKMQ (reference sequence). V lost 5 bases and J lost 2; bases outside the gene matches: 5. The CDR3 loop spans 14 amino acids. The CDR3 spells CASSRGQGPYEQYF. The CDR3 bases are TGTGCCAGCAGCCGCGGACAGGGTCCCTACGAGCAGTACTTC. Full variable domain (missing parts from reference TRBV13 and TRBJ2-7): AAGVIQSPRHLIKEKRETATLKCYPIPRHDTVYWYQQGPGQDPQFLISFYEKMQSDKGSIPDRFSAQQFSDYHSELNMSSLELGDSALYFCASSRGQGPYEQYFGPGTRLTVT.

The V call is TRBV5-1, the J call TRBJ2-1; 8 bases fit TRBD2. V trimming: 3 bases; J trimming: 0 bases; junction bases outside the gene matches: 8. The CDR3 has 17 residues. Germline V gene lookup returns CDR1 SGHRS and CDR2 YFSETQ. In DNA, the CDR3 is TGCGCCAGCAGCTCTCTGATAGCGGGGAGCTCCTACAATGAGCAGTTCTTC. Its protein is CASSSLIAGSSYNEQFF.

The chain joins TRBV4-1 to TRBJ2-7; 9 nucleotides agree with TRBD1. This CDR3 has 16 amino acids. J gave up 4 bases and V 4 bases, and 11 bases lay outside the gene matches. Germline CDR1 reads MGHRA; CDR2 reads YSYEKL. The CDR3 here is CASSPFSGTGSYEQYF. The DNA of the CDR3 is TGCGCCAGCAGCCCTTTTTCCGGGACAGGGTCGTACGAGCAGTACTTC.

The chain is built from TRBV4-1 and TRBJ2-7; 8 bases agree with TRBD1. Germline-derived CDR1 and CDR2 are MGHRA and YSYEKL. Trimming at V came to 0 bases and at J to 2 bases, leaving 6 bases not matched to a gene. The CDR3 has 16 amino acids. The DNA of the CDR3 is TGCGCCAGCAGCCAAGAGGCTGTACAGGGGGCCTACGAGCAGTACTTC. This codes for CASSQEAVQGAYEQYF.

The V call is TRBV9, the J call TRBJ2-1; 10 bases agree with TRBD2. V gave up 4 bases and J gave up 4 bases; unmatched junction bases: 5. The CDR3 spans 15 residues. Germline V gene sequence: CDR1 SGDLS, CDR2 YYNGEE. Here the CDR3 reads CASSTGTSAYNEQFF. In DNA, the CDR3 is TGTGCCAGCAGCACCGGGACTAGCGCTTACAATGAGCAGTTCTTC.

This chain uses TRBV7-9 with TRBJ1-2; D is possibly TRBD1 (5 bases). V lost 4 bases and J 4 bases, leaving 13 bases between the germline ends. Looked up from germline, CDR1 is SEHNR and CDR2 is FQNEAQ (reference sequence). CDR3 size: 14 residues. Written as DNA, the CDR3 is TGTGCCAGCAGCTCCACGGGGGGATTCTATGGCTACACCTTC. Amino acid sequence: CASSSTGGFYGYTF.